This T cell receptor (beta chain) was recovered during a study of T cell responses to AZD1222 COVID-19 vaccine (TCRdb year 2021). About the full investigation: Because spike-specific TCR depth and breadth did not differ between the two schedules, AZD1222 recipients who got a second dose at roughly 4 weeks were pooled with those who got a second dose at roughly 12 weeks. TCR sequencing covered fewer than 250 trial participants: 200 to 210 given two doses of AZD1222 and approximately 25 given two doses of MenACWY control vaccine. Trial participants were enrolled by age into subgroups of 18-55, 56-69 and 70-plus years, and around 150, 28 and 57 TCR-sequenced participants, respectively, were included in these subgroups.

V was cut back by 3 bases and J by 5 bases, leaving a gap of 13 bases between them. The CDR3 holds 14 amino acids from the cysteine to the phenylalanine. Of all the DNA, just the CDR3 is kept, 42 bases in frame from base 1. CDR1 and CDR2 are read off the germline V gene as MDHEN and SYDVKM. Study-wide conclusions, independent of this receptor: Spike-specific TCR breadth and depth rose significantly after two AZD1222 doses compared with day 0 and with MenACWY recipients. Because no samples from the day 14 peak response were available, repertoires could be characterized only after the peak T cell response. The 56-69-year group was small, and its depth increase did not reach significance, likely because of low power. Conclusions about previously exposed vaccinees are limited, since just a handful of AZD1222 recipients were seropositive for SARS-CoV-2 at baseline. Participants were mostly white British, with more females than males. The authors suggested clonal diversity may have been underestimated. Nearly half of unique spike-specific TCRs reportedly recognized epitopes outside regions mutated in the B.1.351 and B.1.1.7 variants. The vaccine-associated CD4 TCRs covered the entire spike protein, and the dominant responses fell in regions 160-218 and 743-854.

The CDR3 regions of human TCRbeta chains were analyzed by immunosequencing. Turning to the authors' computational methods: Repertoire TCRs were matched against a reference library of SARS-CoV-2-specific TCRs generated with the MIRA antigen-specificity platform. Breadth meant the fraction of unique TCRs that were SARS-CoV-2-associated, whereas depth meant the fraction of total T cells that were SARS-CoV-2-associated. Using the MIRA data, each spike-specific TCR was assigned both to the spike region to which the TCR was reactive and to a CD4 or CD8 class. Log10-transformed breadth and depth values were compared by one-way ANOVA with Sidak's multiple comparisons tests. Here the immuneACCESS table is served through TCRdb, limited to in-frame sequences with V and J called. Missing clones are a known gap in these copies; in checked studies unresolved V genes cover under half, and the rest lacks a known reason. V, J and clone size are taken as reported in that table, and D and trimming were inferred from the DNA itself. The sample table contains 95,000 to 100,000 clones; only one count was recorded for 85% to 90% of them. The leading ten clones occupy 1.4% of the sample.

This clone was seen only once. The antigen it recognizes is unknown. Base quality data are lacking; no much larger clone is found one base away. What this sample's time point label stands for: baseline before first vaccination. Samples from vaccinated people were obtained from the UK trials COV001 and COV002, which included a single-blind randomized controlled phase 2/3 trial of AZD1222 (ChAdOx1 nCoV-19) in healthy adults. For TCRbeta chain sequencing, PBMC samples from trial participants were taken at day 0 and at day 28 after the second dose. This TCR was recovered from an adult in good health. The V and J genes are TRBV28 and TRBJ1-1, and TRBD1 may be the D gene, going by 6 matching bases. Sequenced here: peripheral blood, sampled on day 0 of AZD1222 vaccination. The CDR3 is CASSFGPDRTEAFF. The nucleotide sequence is TGTGCCAGCAGTTTCGGACCCGACAGGACTGAAGCTTTCTTT.